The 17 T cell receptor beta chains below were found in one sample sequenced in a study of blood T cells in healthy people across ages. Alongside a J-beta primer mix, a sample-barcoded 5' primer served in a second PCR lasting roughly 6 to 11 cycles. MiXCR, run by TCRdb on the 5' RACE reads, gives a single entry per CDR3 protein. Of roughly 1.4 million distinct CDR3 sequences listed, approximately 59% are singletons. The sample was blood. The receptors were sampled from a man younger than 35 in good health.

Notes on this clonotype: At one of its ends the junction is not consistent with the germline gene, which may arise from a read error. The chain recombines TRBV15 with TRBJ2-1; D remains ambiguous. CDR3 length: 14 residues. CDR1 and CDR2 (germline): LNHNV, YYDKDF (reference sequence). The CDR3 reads CAISRDLTDNEQFF. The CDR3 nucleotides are TGTGCCATCAGCAGAGATCTTACGGACAATGAGCAGTTCTTC.

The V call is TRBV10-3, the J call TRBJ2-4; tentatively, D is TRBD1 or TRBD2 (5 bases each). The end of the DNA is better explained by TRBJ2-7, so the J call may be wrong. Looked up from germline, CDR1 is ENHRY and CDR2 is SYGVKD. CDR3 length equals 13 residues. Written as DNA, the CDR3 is TGTGCCATCAGTGAGGAGGCAGGGACCGAGCAGTACTTC. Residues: CAISEEAGTEQYF.

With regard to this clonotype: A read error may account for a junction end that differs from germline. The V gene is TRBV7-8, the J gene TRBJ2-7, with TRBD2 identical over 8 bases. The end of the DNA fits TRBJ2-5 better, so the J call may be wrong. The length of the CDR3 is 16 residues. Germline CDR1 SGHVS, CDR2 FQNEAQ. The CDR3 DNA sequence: TGTGCCAGCAGTTTCCCGACTAGCGCCCACCAGGAGACCCAGTACTTC. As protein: CASSFPTSAHQETQYF.

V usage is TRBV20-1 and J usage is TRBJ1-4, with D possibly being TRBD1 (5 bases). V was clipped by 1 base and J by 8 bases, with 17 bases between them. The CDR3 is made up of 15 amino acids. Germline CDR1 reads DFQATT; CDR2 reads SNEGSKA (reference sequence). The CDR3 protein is CSARGGGGANEKLFF. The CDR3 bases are TGCAGTGCTAGAGGTGGGGGTGGGGCAAACGAAAAACTGTTTTTT.

CDR3 DNA: TGCGCCAGCAGCGGAAGCGGGATTGGGTACGAGCAGTACTTC. Translating gives CASSGSGIGYEQYF. The chain has TRBV10-2 and TRBJ2-7; the match to TRBD2 covers 7 bases. The germline gives CDR1 WSHSY, CDR2 SAAADI. J gave up 4 bases and V 6 bases, and 9 bases lay outside the gene matches. The CDR3 length is 14 residues.

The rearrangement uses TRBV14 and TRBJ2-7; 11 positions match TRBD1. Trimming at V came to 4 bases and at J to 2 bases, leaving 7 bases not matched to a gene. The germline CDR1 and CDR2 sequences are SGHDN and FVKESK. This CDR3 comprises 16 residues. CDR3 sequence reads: CASSLGTGGPPYEQYF. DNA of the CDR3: TGTGCCAGCAGCCTCGGGACAGGGGGTCCTCCCTACGAGCAGTACTTC.

In DNA form, the CDR3 reads TGTGCCTGGCAGACAGCTTATGGGGCCAACGTCCTGACTTTC. It encodes CAWQTAYGANVLTF. The J gene is TRBJ2-6, the V gene TRBV30, with D possibly TRBD1 on 5 matching bases. V shed 5 bases and J shed 3 bases, with 11 bases lying between them. This CDR3 spans 14 amino acids. Germline V gene sequence: CDR1 GTSNPN, CDR2 SVGIG (reference sequence).

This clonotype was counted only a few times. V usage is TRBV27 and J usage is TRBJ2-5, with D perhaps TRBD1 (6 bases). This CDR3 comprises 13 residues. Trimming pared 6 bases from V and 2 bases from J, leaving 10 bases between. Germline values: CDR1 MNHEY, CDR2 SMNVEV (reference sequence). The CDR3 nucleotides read TGTGCCAGCAGGCAGACAGGACAAGAGACCCAGTACTTC. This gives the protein CASRQTGQETQYF.

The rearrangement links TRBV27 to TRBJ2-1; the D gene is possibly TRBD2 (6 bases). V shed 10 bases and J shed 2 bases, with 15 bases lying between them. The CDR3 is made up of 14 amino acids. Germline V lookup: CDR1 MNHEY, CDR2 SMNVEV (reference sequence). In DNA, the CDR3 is TGTGCCACCGACCCGGGACTGGCCTACAATGAGCAGTTCTTC. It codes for CATDPGLAYNEQFF.

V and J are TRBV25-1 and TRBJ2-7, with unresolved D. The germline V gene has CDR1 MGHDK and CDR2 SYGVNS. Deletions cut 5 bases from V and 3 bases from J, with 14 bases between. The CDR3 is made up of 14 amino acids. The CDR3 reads CASSHVGVGYEQYF. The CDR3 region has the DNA TGTGCCAGCAGTCATGTGGGTGTGGGCTACGAGCAGTACTTC.

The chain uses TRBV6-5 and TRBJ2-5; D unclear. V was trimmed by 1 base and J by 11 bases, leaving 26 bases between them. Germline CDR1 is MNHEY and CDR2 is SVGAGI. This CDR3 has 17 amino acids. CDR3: CASSYLKRSRVYNEQYF. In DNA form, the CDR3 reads TGTGCCAGCAGTTACTTGAAGCGCAGTCGGGTCTACAATGAGCAGTACTTC.

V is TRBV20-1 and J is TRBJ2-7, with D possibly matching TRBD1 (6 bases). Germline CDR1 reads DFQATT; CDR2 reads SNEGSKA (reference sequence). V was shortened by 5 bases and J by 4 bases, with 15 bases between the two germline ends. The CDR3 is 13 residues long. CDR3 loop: CSAYTGSGYEQYF. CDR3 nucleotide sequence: TGCAGTGCTTATACAGGGTCCGGTTACGAGCAGTACTTC.

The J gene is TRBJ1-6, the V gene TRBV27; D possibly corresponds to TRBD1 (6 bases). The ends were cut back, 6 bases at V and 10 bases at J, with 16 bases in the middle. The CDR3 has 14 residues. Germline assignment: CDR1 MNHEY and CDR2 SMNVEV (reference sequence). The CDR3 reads CASSKGVRGSPLHF. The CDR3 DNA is TGTGCCAGCAGCAAGGGGGTCAGGGGCTCACCCCTCCACTTT.

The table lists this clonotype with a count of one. The CDR3 here is CASSRTGRTQYF. In nucleotides, the CDR3 is TGTGCCAGCAGCCGGACAGGGCGTACCCAGTACTTC. The V gene is TRBV12-3 or TRBV12-4, the J gene TRBJ2-5; TRBD1 agrees at 8 bases. The CDR3 covers 12 residues. With 6 bases clipped from V and 8 bases from J, the junction kept 5 bases outside the gene matches.

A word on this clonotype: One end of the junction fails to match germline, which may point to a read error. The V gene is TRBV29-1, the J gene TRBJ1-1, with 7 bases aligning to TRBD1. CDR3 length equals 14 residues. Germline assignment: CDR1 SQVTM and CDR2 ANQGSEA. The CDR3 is CSVEGLRQGAEAFF. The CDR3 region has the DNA TGCAGCGTGGAAGGTTTGAGGCAGGGGGCTGAAGCTTTCTTT.

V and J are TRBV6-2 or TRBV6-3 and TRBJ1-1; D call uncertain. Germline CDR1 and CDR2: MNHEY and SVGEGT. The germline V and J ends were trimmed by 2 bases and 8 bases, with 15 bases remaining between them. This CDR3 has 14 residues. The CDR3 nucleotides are TGTGCCAGCAGTTACGCAGCGTTTTCCCCGGAAGCTTTCTTT. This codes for CASSYAAFSPEAFF.

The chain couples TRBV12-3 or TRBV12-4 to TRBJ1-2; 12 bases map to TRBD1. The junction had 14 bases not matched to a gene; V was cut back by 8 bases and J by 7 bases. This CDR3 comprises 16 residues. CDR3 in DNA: TGTGCCAGCTCTGGAATACCGGGACAGGGGGCCCTTGGCTACACCTTC. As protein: CASSGIPGQGALGYTF.